A selection of T cell receptor beta chains follows, all from one sample in a study of T cells in localized non-small cell lung cancer. TCRdb's table, derived via immunoSEQ multiplex PCR, lists solely in-frame clones and lacks some. The sample shows tens of thousands of clones, just over 85% of them seen only once. The sample here was peripheral blood, taken before any cancer treatment. The receptors stem from a male donor aged 60 or older with stage III lung adenocarcinoma. CDR3s include the opening cysteine and the closing phenylalanine or tryptophan. The order of the fields is D gene, clone size, V gene, J gene, CDR3 DNA, CDR3 protein. A D gene is named only where the DNA matches it firmly. Size tells how often a clone was seen (once, few, many) or the class of an expanded clone, and some rows leave it out.

>TRBD1|NA|TRBV27|TRBJ1-5
TGTGCCAGCCGGAAGGAGGGACAGGGGGCGTATAGCAATCAGCCCCAGCATTTT
CASRKEGQGAYSNQPQHF
>TRBD2|NA|TRBV6-5|TRBJ2-3
TGTGCCAGCAGTTCCCCGACAACTAGCGGTTTTGATACGCAGTATTTT
CASSSPTTSGFDTQYF
>NA|NA|TRBV5-1|TRBJ1-3
TGCGCCAGCAGCTTGGGGGCCACACCTTTCAGCTCTGGAAACACCATATATTTT
CASSLGATPFSSGNTIYF
>NA|NA|TRBV5-1|TRBJ2-2
TGCGCCAGCAGCTCGGGAGGACAGGGAAACACCGGGGAGCTGTTTTTT
CASSSGGQGNTGELFF
>NA|NA|TRBV29-1|TRBJ1-5
TGCAGCGTTGGTGACGGTCCCAATCAGCCCCAGCATTTT
CSVGDGPNQPQHF
>NA|NA|TRBV30|TRBJ2-7
TGTGCCTCCCTGGCCCCGGCGGGCGAGCAGTACTTC
CASLAPAGEQYF
>TRBD1|NA|TRBV5-1|TRBJ2-7
TGCGCCAGCAGGCCGCCAGGGGGCACGCGGGACGAGCAGTACTTC
CASRPPGGTRDEQYF
>NA|NA|TRBV4-1|TRBJ2-5
TGCGCCAGCAGCCAAGAAAGTCAAGGGGCCAGGGAGACCCAGTACTTC
CASSQESQGARETQYF
>TRBD2|NA|TRBV5-1|TRBJ2-3
TGCGCCAGCAGCTTGGCGGATAGCGGGGCTACCACAGATACGCAGTATTTT
CASSLADSGATTDTQYF
>TRBD2|NA|TRBV19|TRBJ2-5
TGTGCCAGTAGTACGACTAGCGGGGGGGCCCGGGAGACCCAGTACTTC
CASSTTSGGARETQYF
>NA|NA|TRBV9|TRBJ2-7
TGTGCCAGCAGCGTTCAGCCCCAGGGGAACGAGCAGTACTTC
CASSVQPQGNEQYF
>TRBD1|NA|TRBV6-6|TRBJ2-7
TGTGCCAGCAGTTACTCGCAGGGGGAAAACTACGAGCAGTACTTC
CASSYSQGENYEQYF
>NA|NA|TRBV6-1|TRBJ1-1
TGTGCCAGCAGTGAACGGGATGGGGGAGGGGCTGAAGCTTTCTTT
CASSERDGGGAEAFF
>NA|NA|TRBV6-5|TRBJ2-7
TGTGCCAGCAGTCCGGGCGGTCCTTACGAGCAGTACTTC
CASSPGGPYEQYF
>NA|once|TRBV4-1|TRBJ1-5
TGCGCCAGCAGCCAAGTGTCGGCGGATTCCGGGCAGCCCCAGCATTTT
CASSQVSADSGQPQHF
>NA|NA|TRBV5-1|TRBJ1-2
TGCGCCAGCACCCTCTCTGACGGAGGATATGGCTACACCTTC
CASTLSDGGYGYTF
>NA|NA|TRBV10-3|TRBJ2-1
TGTGCCATCACGAACAGCTACAATGAGCAGTTCTTC
CAITNSYNEQFF
>NA|NA|TRBV11-2|TRBJ2-6
TGTGCCAGCAGCTTGCCGGGACAACCGAGCTCTGGGGCCAACGTCCTGACTTTC
CASSLPGQPSSGANVLTF
>NA|NA|TRBV7-2|TRBJ1-2
TGTGCCAGCAATATCCCGCCCGGGCCTAACTATGGCTACACCTTC
CASNIPPGPNYGYTF
>NA|NA|TRBV11-3|TRBJ1-1
TGTGCCAGCAGCTCTGGTATGAACACTGAAGCTTTCTTT
CASSSGMNTEAFF
>TRBD1|NA|TRBV6-5|TRBJ1-5
TGTGCCAGCAGTTATGGCAGGGGGAGTCAGCCCCAGCATTTT
CASSYGRGSQPQHF
>NA|NA|TRBV19|TRBJ2-1
TGTGCCAGTAGTATATCCCCCCGCGAGCAGTTCTTC
CASSISPREQFF
>TRBD2|once|TRBV18|TRBJ2-5
TGTGCCAGCTCACCATCTGGTAGCGGGAGTATCGAGACCCAGTACTTC
CASSPSGSGSIETQYF
>TRBD2|NA|TRBV19|TRBJ2-7
TGTGCCAGTAGTATAAGTAGTACTAGCGGTTCCTACGAGCAGTACTTC
CASSISSTSGSYEQYF
>NA|NA|TRBV7-9|TRBJ1-5
TGTGCCAGCAGCTTACCGGGTCAGCCCCAGCATTTT
CASSLPGQPQHF
>TRBD2|NA|TRBV7-9|TRBJ2-1
TGTGCCAGCAGCGTTAGCGGGGGGCCGAACAATGAGCAGTTCTTC
CASSVSGGPNNEQFF
>NA|NA|TRBV10-2|TRBJ1-1
TGCGCCAGCAAAGTCGACTCCGGGGTTACTGAAGCTTTCTTT
CASKVDSGVTEAFF
>NA|NA|TRBV10-3|TRBJ1-2
TGTGCCATCAGAAACCAAGGTGGGGTGACTAACTATGGCTACACCTTC
CAIRNQGGVTNYGYTF
>NA|NA|TRBV11-2|TRBJ2-1
TGTGCCAGCAGCTTAGGGTCTTCCTACAATGAGCAGTTCTTC
CASSLGSSYNEQFF
>NA|NA|TRBV11-2|TRBJ2-7
TGTGCCAGCAGCCCAGGGTCCCACGAGCAGTACTTC
CASSPGSHEQYF
>NA|NA|TRBV28|TRBJ1-6
TGTGCCAGCAGTTTTAGAGCTTCACCCCTCCACTTT
CASSFRASPLHF
>TRBD1|NA|TRBV5-1|TRBJ2-5
TGCGCCAGCAGCTTGGCCAGGACAGGCAACCAAGAGACCCAGTACTTC
CASSLARTGNQETQYF
>NA|NA|TRBV4-1|TRBJ2-3
TGCGCCAGCAGCCAAGTTGAAGGGGGAGGGCCAAGAGATACGCAGTATTTT
CASSQVEGGGPRDTQYF
>TRBD1|once|TRBV5-4|TRBJ2-1
TGTGCCAGCAGCCCGGGTCATCCGGGACAGGGGTCTGAGCAGTTCTTC
CASSPGHPGQGSEQFF
>NA|NA|TRBV23-1|TRBJ2-1
TGCGCCAGCAGTCGCGGGAATGAGCAGTTCTTC
CASSRGNEQFF